The T cell receptor beta chain described here comes from a study of regulatory T cells in long-lasting Graves disease. Time point specified: newly diagnosed GD, antithyroid drugs for less than 3 months. Extracted PBMC RNA gave rise to the TCR library. Building the TCR beta libraries relied on iRepertoire HTBI primers, and CDR3 regions underwent Arm-PCR. TCRdb processed the multiplex PCR reads anew with MiXCR; each CDR3 protein has one entry. Here the sample spans 350,000 to 500,000 distinct CDR3 sequences, approximately 15% being singletons. Separately, the same data were catalogued under a study of T cells in Graves' hyperthyroidism and ophthalmopathy. That source adds: Newly diagnosed hyperthyroidism, duration under 2 months, in patients aged 18 to 65. Initially, a first-round RT-PCR of the TCR CDR3 employed the HTBI primer set. In blood, most of the thyroid clonotypes expanded above 0.001 were also present. It was a median about 6.5 months before onset that the model predicted ophthalmopathy.

The specimen comprised peripheral blood mononuclear cells (PBMCs), sampled at new diagnosis, from a patient treated with antithyroid drugs. The clonotype comes from a woman between 45 and 65 years old with Graves disease.

In DNA, the CDR3 is TGTGCCAGCAGCCCCCCCGGGAAGCGGGAGTTTACCGGGGAGCTGTTTTTT. Protein sequence: CASSPPGKREFTGELFF. This sequence joins TRBV11-2 and TRBJ2-2; TRBD2 matches at 8 bases. This CDR3 has 17 amino acids. CDR1 is SGHAT and CDR2 is FQNNGV in the germline V gene. The V gene end was trimmed by 5 bases and the J gene end by 5 bases; junction bases not matched to a gene: 13.